This entry lists 9 T cell receptor beta chains sequenced from one sample in a study of OX40 agonist ivuxolimab in advanced cancers. Clones were read by immunoSEQ multiplex PCR, and TCRdb kept only the in-frame ones, dropping some. The top ten hold around 0.7% of the sample, which has 70,000 or so clones, roughly nine tenths seen once. Source: CD4+ or CD8+ T cells sorted from blood, taken in a trial of the OX40 agonist ivuxolimab. Receptors were obtained from an adult with an advanced solid tumor such as melanoma, head and neck, liver or kidney cancer.

The J gene is TRBJ1-2, the V gene TRBV19, with TRBD1 matching over 11 bases. Germline V CDR1 and CDR2: LNHDA, SQIVND (reference sequence). This CDR3 comprises 16 residues. V lost 3 bases, J lost 6 bases, and 9 bases stayed unmatched. CDR3 amino acids: CASSIGQGADRDGYTF. CDR3 coding DNA: TGTGCCAGTAGTATTGGACAGGGGGCTGATCGCGATGGCTACACCTTC.

The V call is TRBV30, the J call TRBJ2-3, with TRBD2 matching over 14 bases. The CDR3 loop spans 18 amino acids. The J segment lost 3 bases and the V segment lost 4 bases, leaving 12 bases of the junction unmatched. Germline loops: CDR1 GTSNPN, CDR2 SVGIG (reference sequence). CDR3 in amino acids: CAWTRLAGGPGGTDTQYF. DNA of the CDR3: TGTGCCTGGACCCGACTAGCGGGGGGGCCGGGTGGGACAGATACGCAGTATTTT.

This clone was seen just once. The chain couples TRBV2 to TRBJ2-7; D perhaps matches TRBD1 (5 bases). Trimming shortened V by 7 bases and J by 3 bases, and 13 bases separated the two germline ends. The CDR3 runs 13 residues. Germline V lookup: CDR1 SNHLY, CDR2 FYNNEI. CDR3 protein: CASTRQQLYEQYF. CDR3 sequence (DNA): TGTGCCAGCACCAGACAGCAGCTCTACGAGCAGTACTTC.

The chain carries TRBV27 and TRBJ1-1, with D possibly matching TRBD1 (5 bases). Deletions cut 3 bases from V and 14 bases from J, with 13 bases between. The CDR3 runs 11 residues. The germline CDR1 and CDR2 sequences are MNHEY and SMNVEV (reference sequence). The CDR3 loop is CASSFRDRRFF. CDR3 nucleotides: TGTGCCAGCAGTTTCAGGGACCGACGCTTCTTT.

The rearrangement uses TRBV5-6 and TRBJ2-5; 8 bases align to TRBD1. J gave up 11 bases and V 2 bases, and 11 bases lay outside the gene matches. CDR3 length equals 14 residues. The germline V gene has CDR1 SGHDT and CDR2 YYEEEE. CDR3 region: CASSLGTGKGEQYF. CDR3 in DNA: TGTGCCAGCAGCTTAGGGACAGGCAAGGGGGAGCAGTACTTC.

The chain employs TRBV18 and TRBJ2-7; 7 bases map to TRBD1. This CDR3 comprises 14 residues. Germline trimming cut 5 bases from V and 3 bases from J; bases unmatched to any gene: 7. Germline V gene data show CDR1 as KGHSH and CDR2 as LQKENI. The CDR3 DNA is TGTGCCAGCTCATCGGACAGGTCCAACTACGAGCAGTACTTC. Translation gives CASSSDRSNYEQYF.

V is TRBV5-6 and J is TRBJ2-1; 8 bases are a match to TRBD1. Germline V gene lookup returns CDR1 SGHDT and CDR2 YYEEEE. The CDR3 spans 15 residues. Losses at the gene ends were 3 bases for V and 4 bases for J; bases not matched to a gene: 6. The CDR3 region is CASSYRTGWYNEQFF. The CDR3 nucleotides are TGTGCCAGCAGCTACAGGACAGGGTGGTACAATGAGCAGTTCTTC.

The V gene is TRBV28, the J gene TRBJ1-5; TRBD1 is a possible D gene (5 bases). V shed 11 bases and J shed 2 bases, with 10 bases lying between them. Germline V gene data show CDR1 as MDHEN and CDR2 as SYDVKM. This CDR3 has 12 amino acids. The CDR3 sequence: CAARDGNQPQHF. CDR3 coding DNA: TGTGCCGCCAGGGATGGCAATCAGCCCCAGCATTTT. Looking up the rest from reference TRBV28 and TRBJ1-5 gives the full variable domain: DVKVTQSSRYLVKRTGEKVFLECVQDMDHENMFWYRQDPGLGLRLIYFSYDVKMKEKGDIPEGYSVSREKKERFSLILESASTNQTSMYLCAARDGNQPQHFGDGTRLSIL.

This chain uses TRBV4-3 with TRBJ1-5; D not resolved. The V gene lost 1 base and the J gene lost 3 bases, with 7 bases spanning the gap. Germline lookup yields CDR1 LGHNA and CDR2 YSLEER. The CDR3 is 14 amino acids. In DNA form, the CDR3 reads TGCGCCAGCAGCCAAGGTTTGTTCAATCAGCCCCAGCATTTT. It translates to CASSQGLFNQPQHF.